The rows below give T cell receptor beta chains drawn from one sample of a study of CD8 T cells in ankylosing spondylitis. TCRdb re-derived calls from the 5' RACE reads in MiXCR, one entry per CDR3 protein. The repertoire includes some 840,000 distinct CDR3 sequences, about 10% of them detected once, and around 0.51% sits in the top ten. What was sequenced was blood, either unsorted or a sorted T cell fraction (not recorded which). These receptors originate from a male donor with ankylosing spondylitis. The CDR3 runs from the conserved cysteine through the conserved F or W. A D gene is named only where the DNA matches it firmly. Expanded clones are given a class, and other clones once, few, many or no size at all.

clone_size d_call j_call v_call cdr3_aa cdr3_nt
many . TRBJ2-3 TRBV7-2 CASSLVAPTDTQYF TGTGCCAGCAGCTTAGTTGCACCCACAGATACGCAGTATTTT
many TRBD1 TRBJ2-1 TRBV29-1 CSVAKTGSHEQFF TGCAGCGTCGCGAAGACAGGGTCCCATGAGCAGTTCTTC
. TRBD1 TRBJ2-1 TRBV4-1 CASSPGPLLTGSSYNEQFF TGCGCCAGCAGCCCAGGCCCCCTATTGACAGGGAGCTCCTACAATGAGCAGTTCTTC
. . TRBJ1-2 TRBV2 CTSSVQGDYGYTF TGTACCAGCAGCGTCCAGGGAGACTATGGCTACACCTTC
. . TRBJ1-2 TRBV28 CASSLSDSRGYTF TGTGCCAGCAGTTTAAGTGATTCGCGGGGCTACACCTTC
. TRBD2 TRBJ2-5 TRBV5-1 CASSLASGGTYQETQYF TGCGCCAGCAGCTTAGCTAGCGGGGGGACGTACCAAGAGACCCAGTACTTC
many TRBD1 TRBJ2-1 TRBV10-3 CAISEWDSNNEQFF TGTGCCATCAGTGAGTGGGACAGCAACAATGAGCAGTTCTTC
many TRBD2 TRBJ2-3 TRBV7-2 CASRQSSGRDTQYF TGTGCCAGCAGACAATCCAGCGGGAGGGATACGCAGTATTTT
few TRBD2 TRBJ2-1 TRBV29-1 CSVTPGLAGNYNEQFF TGCAGCGTTACACCGGGACTAGCGGGAAATTACAATGAGCAGTTCTTC
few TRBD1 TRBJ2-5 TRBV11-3 CASSARQGQETQYF TGTGCCAGCAGCGCGAGACAGGGCCAAGAGACCCAGTACTTC
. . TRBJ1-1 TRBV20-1 CSAPTDMNTEAFF TGCAGTGCCCCGACAGATATGAACACTGAAGCTTTCTTT
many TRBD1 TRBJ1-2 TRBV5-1 CASSFTGDGYTF TGCGCCAGCAGTTTCACAGGGGATGGCTACACCTTC
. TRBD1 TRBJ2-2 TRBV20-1 CSARGPGTGVNTGELFF TGCAGTGCTAGAGGACCCGGGACAGGGGTAAACACCGGGGAGCTGTTTTTT
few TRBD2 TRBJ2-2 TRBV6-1 CASIPLAGGTGELFF TGTGCCAGCATCCCGCTAGCGGGAGGCACCGGGGAGCTGTTTTTT
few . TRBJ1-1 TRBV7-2 CASSLEWGGTEAFF TGTGCCAGCAGCTTAGAATGGGGAGGAACTGAAGCTTTCTTT
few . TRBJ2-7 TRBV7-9 CASSLLADLGEQYF TGTGCCAGCAGCTTACTCGCCGATTTAGGGGAGCAGTACTTC
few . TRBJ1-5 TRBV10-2 CASSESTREQPQHF TGCGCCAGCAGTGAGTCGACTCGGGAACAGCCCCAGCATTTT
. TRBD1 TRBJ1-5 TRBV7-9 CATSGGTGPRSQHF TGTGCCACCTCGGGAGGGACAGGTCCTCGGTCCCAGCATTTT
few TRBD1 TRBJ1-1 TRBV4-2 CASSLRGPKNTEAFF TGTGCCAGCAGCCTCAGGGGGCCCAAGAACACTGAAGCTTTCTTT
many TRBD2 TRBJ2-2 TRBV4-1 CASSQRLAFANTGELFF TGCGCCAGCAGCCAACGACTAGCTTTCGCGAACACCGGGGAGCTGTTTTTT
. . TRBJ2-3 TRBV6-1 CASSSRWQGTDTQYF TGTGCCAGCAGCTCGAGGTGGCAGGGGACAGATACGCAGTATTTT
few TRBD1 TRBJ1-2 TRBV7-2 CASSVNFWDRLQGYTF TGTGCCAGCAGCGTCAACTTTTGGGACAGGCTCCAGGGCTACACCTTC
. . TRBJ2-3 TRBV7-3 CASSPTAGTDTQYF TGTGCCAGCAGCCCAACGGCGGGGACAGATACGCAGTATTTT
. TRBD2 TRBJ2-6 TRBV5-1 CASSSLLAGAGANVLTF TGCGCCAGCAGCTCTTTACTAGCGGGAGCTGGGGCCAACGTCCTGACTTTC
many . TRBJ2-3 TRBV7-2 CASSSAEVRGEVPDTQYF TGTGCCAGCAGTTCAGCCGAGGTCAGGGGGGAGGTCCCAGATACGCAGTATTTT
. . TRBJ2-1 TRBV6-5 CASSYRRRGPERNEQFF TGTGCCAGCAGTTACCGACGGCGGGGGCCAGAGCGGAATGAGCAGTTCTTC
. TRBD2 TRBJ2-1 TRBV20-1 CSARTVAGVKNEQFF TGCAGTGCTAGAACCGTAGCGGGAGTCAAGAATGAGCAGTTCTTC
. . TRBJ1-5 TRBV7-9 CAIAPSNQPQHF TGTGCCATCGCCCCGAGTAATCAGCCCCAGCATTTT
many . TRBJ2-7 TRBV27 CASSLLGGVSEQYF TGTGCCAGCAGCCTCCTGGGCGGGGTATCCGAGCAGTACTTC
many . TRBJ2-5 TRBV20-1 CSASRRGLQETQYF TGCAGTGCTAGTCGTAGGGGACTCCAAGAGACCCAGTACTTC
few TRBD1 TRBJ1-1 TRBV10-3 CAISDPGQGADTEAFF TGTGCCATCAGTGACCCCGGACAGGGGGCGGACACTGAAGCTTTCTTT
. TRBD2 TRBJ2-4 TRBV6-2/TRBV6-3 CASSFGVAGGYGAKNIQYF TGTGCCAGCAGCTTTGGGGTAGCGGGAGGGTATGGGGCCAAAAACATTCAGTACTTC
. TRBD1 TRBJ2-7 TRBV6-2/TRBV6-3 CASSSPRQGAYEQYF TGTGCCAGCAGTTCACCTAGACAGGGGGCCTACGAGCAGTACTTC
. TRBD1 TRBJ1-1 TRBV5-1 CASSLWGQENTEAFF TGCGCCAGCAGCCTCTGGGGACAGGAGAACACTGAAGCTTTCTTT
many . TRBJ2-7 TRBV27 CASSSLPSYEQYF TGTGCCAGCAGCTCCCTGCCCTCCTACGAGCAGTACTTC
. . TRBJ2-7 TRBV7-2 CASSLRSSTHYEQYF TGTGCCAGCAGCTTAAGGAGCTCGACTCACTACGAGCAGTACTTC
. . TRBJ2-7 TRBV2 CASSADVSYEQYF TGTGCCAGCAGTGCGGACGTCTCCTACGAGCAGTACTTC
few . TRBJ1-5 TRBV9 CASSVGGGEGQPQHF TGTGCCAGCAGCGTAGGTGGAGGGGAAGGTCAGCCCCAGCATTTT
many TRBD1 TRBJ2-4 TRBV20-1 CSATLDRGKNIQYF TGCAGTGCTACCTTAGACAGGGGCAAAAACATTCAGTACTTC
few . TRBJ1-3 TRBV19 CASSRKVTYGGNTIYF TGTGCCAGTAGTAGAAAAGTAACCTACGGTGGAAACACCATATATTTT
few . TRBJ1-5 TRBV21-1 CASSKARQGGNQPQHF TGTGCCAGCAGCAAAGCCCGACAGGGGGGCAATCAGCCCCAGCATTTT
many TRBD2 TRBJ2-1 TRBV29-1 CSARGGGRLDEQFF TGCAGCGCCAGAGGCGGCGGGAGGTTGGATGAGCAGTTCTTC
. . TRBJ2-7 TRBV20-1 CSARLAGKLYEQYF TGCAGTGCTAGATTGGCGGGAAAGCTCTACGAGCAGTACTTC
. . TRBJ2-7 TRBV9 CASAAGQGDYEQYF TGTGCCAGCGCGGCGGGGCAGGGGGACTACGAGCAGTACTTC
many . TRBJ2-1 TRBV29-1 CSVHDNEQFF TGCAGCGTTCATGACAATGAGCAGTTCTTC
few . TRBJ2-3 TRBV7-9 CASSLRVYDTQYF TGTGCCAGCAGCTTAAGGGTGTACGATACGCAGTATTTT
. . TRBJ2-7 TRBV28 CATLSYEQYF TGTGCCACCTTGTCCTACGAGCAGTACTTC
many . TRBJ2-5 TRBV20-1 CSARLVAGQETQYF TGCAGTGCTAGATTGGTGGCAGGCCAAGAGACCCAGTACTTC
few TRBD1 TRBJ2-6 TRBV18 CASSLIGQGGSGANVLTF TGTGCCAGCTCCCTTATCGGACAGGGTGGATCTGGGGCCAACGTCCTGACTTTC
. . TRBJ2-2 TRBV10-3 CAISEGSGELFF TGTGCCATCAGTGAGGGATCCGGGGAGCTGTTTTTT
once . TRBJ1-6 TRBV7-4 CASSPRGKGNSPLHF TGTGCCAGCAGCCCCCGGGGGAAAGGCAATTCACCCCTCCACTTT
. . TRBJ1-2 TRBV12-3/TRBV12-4 CASSRLFGYTF TGTGCCAGCAGCCGTCTTTTTGGCTACACCTTC
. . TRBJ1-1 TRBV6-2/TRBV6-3 CASGTSNTEAFF TGTGCCAGCGGAACGAGTAACACTGAAGCTTTCTTT
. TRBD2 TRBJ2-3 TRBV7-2 CASSMSGGLTDTQYF TGTGCCAGCAGCATGAGCGGGGGGTTGACGGATACGCAGTATTTT
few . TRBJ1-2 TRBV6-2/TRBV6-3 CASRADLNYGYTF TGTGCCAGCAGGGCGGATCTTAACTATGGCTACACCTTC